These T cell receptor beta chains were read from a single sample in a study of OX40 agonist ivuxolimab in advanced cancers. Repertoires were generated with immunoSEQ multiplex PCR, while TCRdb's copy carries only in-frame clones and drops some. The table lists tens of thousands of clones, about four fifths of them singletons. The input for sequencing was CD4+ or CD8+ T cells sorted from blood, taken in a trial of the OX40 agonist ivuxolimab. These receptors all come from an adult with an advanced solid tumor such as melanoma, head and neck, liver or kidney cancer. Each CDR3 is given with its conserved first and last residue. Each record gives: clone size, V gene, J gene, CDR3 length, D gene, CDR3 DNA, CDR3 protein. D genes are given only for firm matches. Only part of the rows carry a size: once, few, many, or a class if the clone is expanded.

clone size: NA; V gene: TRBV9; J gene: TRBJ1-4; CDR3 length: 16; D gene: NA; CDR3 DNA: TGTGCCAGCAGCGGCGCGAGGGGCCCTGGGGCTGAAAAACTGTTTTTT; CDR3 protein: CASSGARGPGAEKLFF
clone size: NA; V gene: TRBV11-3; J gene: TRBJ2-7; CDR3 length: 14; D gene: NA; CDR3 DNA: TGTGCCAGCAGCTTAGAACCGACAGTTAGGGAGCAGTACTTC; CDR3 protein: CASSLEPTVREQYF
clone size: once; V gene: TRBV5-1; J gene: TRBJ1-1; CDR3 length: 14; D gene: TRBD1; CDR3 DNA: TGCGCCAGCAGCTGGGGACAGGGAGAAACTGAAGCTTTCTTT; CDR3 protein: CASSWGQGETEAFF
clone size: NA; V gene: TRBV19; J gene: TRBJ2-2; CDR3 length: 14; D gene: NA; CDR3 DNA: TGTGCCAGTAGCGAAATCATGAACACCGGGGAGCTGTTTTTT; CDR3 protein: CASSEIMNTGELFF
clone size: NA; V gene: TRBV18; J gene: TRBJ1-1; CDR3 length: 19; D gene: NA; CDR3 DNA: TGTGCCAGCTCACCGAGTTCTGCAGCGGGTCCCAGCTACAACACTGAAGCTTTCTTT; CDR3 protein: CASSPSSAAGPSYNTEAFF
clone size: NA; V gene: TRBV29-1; J gene: TRBJ2-3; CDR3 length: 14; D gene: TRBD1; CDR3 DNA: TGCAGCGTTGTAAGACAGGGCCGGACAGATACGCAGTATTTT; CDR3 protein: CSVVRQGRTDTQYF
clone size: NA; V gene: TRBV5-6; J gene: TRBJ2-2; CDR3 length: 16; D gene: TRBD1; CDR3 DNA: TGTGCCAGCAGCTTCCCGGGACAGGTGGACACCGGGGAGCTGTTTTTT; CDR3 protein: CASSFPGQVDTGELFF
clone size: NA; V gene: TRBV11-1; J gene: TRBJ2-3; CDR3 length: 15; D gene: TRBD1; CDR3 DNA: TGTGCCAGCAGCTGGGACAGGGCTGACACAGATACGCAGTATTTT; CDR3 protein: CASSWDRADTDTQYF
clone size: once; V gene: TRBV14; J gene: TRBJ1-1; CDR3 length: 19; D gene: NA; CDR3 DNA: TGTGCCAGCAGCCAAGTAATGAGACAGGTCCTGGAAAAAAACACTGAAGCTTTCTTT; CDR3 protein: CASSQVMRQVLEKNTEAFF
clone size: NA; V gene: TRBV30; J gene: TRBJ1-5; CDR3 length: 14; D gene: TRBD1; CDR3 DNA: TGTGCCTGGGGGACAGGGAATAGCAATCAGCCCCAGCATTTT; CDR3 protein: CAWGTGNSNQPQHF
clone size: NA; V gene: TRBV2; J gene: TRBJ1-4; CDR3 length: 15; D gene: NA; CDR3 DNA: TGTGCCAGCCTAAAGGGGAGAGGCAGAAATGAAAAACTGTTTTTT; CDR3 protein: CASLKGRGRNEKLFF
clone size: once; V gene: TRBV5-1; J gene: TRBJ1-1; CDR3 length: 14; D gene: NA; CDR3 DNA: TGCGCCAGCAGCTTGGAGAGGGAGGGCACTGAAGCTTTCTTT; CDR3 protein: CASSLEREGTEAFF
clone size: once; V gene: TRBV7-2; J gene: TRBJ2-5; CDR3 length: 13; D gene: NA; CDR3 DNA: TGTGCCAGCAGCCCGAGCGGACCGGAGACCCAGTACTTC; CDR3 protein: CASSPSGPETQYF
clone size: NA; V gene: TRBV5-5; J gene: TRBJ1-5; CDR3 length: 17; D gene: TRBD1; CDR3 DNA: TGTGCCAGCAGCTTGTCTCTAGCCACAGGGGGCAATCAGCCCCAGCATTTT; CDR3 protein: CASSLSLATGGNQPQHF
clone size: NA; V gene: TRBV25-1; J gene: TRBJ2-3; CDR3 length: 14; D gene: NA; CDR3 DNA: TGTGCCAGCAGTCGGCCCGGGGGGCTAGATACGCAGTATTTT; CDR3 protein: CASSRPGGLDTQYF
clone size: NA; V gene: TRBV9; J gene: TRBJ2-3; CDR3 length: 13; D gene: NA; CDR3 DNA: TGTGCCAGCAGCGCTAGTACCCGGGATACGCAGTATTTT; CDR3 protein: CASSASTRDTQYF
clone size: NA; V gene: TRBV14; J gene: TRBJ2-5; CDR3 length: 14; D gene: NA; CDR3 DNA: TGTGCCAGCAGCCAAGATTCAGTTTTAGAGACCCAGTACTTC; CDR3 protein: CASSQDSVLETQYF
clone size: NA; V gene: TRBV6-1; J gene: TRBJ1-2; CDR3 length: 16; D gene: NA; CDR3 DNA: TGTGCCAGCAGTGAACTCGGCAGTGCCCCCTCCTATGGCTACACCTTC; CDR3 protein: CASSELGSAPSYGYTF
clone size: NA; V gene: TRBV7-9; J gene: TRBJ2-2; CDR3 length: 15; D gene: NA; CDR3 DNA: TGTGCCAGCAGCTTAGGGGTCTCGTCCACCGGGGAGCTGTTTTTT; CDR3 protein: CASSLGVSSTGELFF
clone size: NA; V gene: TRBV5-1; J gene: TRBJ1-1; CDR3 length: 15; D gene: TRBD1; CDR3 DNA: TGCGCCAGCAGCTCTGGGGACAGTGGGGCCGCTGAAGCTTTCTTT; CDR3 protein: CASSSGDSGAAEAFF
clone size: NA; V gene: TRBV5-4; J gene: TRBJ2-5; CDR3 length: 16; D gene: NA; CDR3 DNA: TGTGCCAGCAGCTTGGACGGGGGAGGACCACAAGAGACCCAGTACTTC; CDR3 protein: CASSLDGGGPQETQYF
clone size: NA; V gene: TRBV6-1; J gene: TRBJ1-4; CDR3 length: 15; D gene: NA; CDR3 DNA: TGTGCCAGCAGTTTTAAGGGGGGCCTTAATGAAAAACTGTTTTTT; CDR3 protein: CASSFKGGLNEKLFF
clone size: once; V gene: TRBV18; J gene: TRBJ2-2; CDR3 length: 17; D gene: TRBD2; CDR3 DNA: TGTGCCAGCTCACCGGGGGGGGACCCAATGAACACCGGGGAGCTGTTTTTT; CDR3 protein: CASSPGGDPMNTGELFF
clone size: NA; V gene: TRBV7-6; J gene: TRBJ2-7; CDR3 length: 16; D gene: NA; CDR3 DNA: TGTGCCAGCAGCCCGAGGCCGTCAGGGGACGGGTACGAGCAGTACTTC; CDR3 protein: CASSPRPSGDGYEQYF
clone size: NA; V gene: TRBV11-2; J gene: TRBJ2-7; CDR3 length: 15; D gene: NA; CDR3 DNA: TGTGCCAGCAGCTTAGTTCCAGGGGGGTCCTACGAGCAGTACTTC; CDR3 protein: CASSLVPGGSYEQYF
clone size: NA; V gene: TRBV6-6; J gene: TRBJ2-5; CDR3 length: 15; D gene: NA; CDR3 DNA: TGTGCCAGCAGTCGCAAGGAGGGGACGGGAGAGACCCAGTACTTC; CDR3 protein: CASSRKEGTGETQYF
clone size: NA; V gene: TRBV13; J gene: TRBJ2-3; CDR3 length: 12; D gene: NA; CDR3 DNA: TGTGCCAGCAGCGCCAGAGGAGATACGCAGTATTTT; CDR3 protein: CASSARGDTQYF
clone size: NA; V gene: TRBV5-4; J gene: TRBJ2-7; CDR3 length: 15; D gene: NA; CDR3 DNA: TGTGCCAGCAGCTTGGGGCTGGACAGCTCCTACGAGCAGTACTTC; CDR3 protein: CASSLGLDSSYEQYF
clone size: NA; V gene: TRBV7-2; J gene: TRBJ1-1; CDR3 length: 18; D gene: TRBD1; CDR3 DNA: TGTGCCAGCAGCACTAGACAGGGAGGGCCTCTCATGAACACTGAAGCTTTCTTT; CDR3 protein: CASSTRQGGPLMNTEAFF
clone size: NA; V gene: TRBV5-1; J gene: TRBJ2-4; CDR3 length: 17; D gene: NA; CDR3 DNA: TGCGCCAGCAGCTTGGGTGGGGGATCCTGGGTCAAAAACATTCAGTACTTC; CDR3 protein: CASSLGGGSWVKNIQYF
clone size: NA; V gene: TRBV28; J gene: TRBJ2-7; CDR3 length: 11; D gene: TRBD1; CDR3 DNA: TGTGCCGGCAGTGGGACAGGGAGGCAGTACTTC; CDR3 protein: CAGSGTGRQYF
clone size: NA; V gene: TRBV7-2; J gene: TRBJ2-5; CDR3 length: 14; D gene: NA; CDR3 DNA: TGTGCCAGCAGCTACTACAGGGATGGGGAGACCCAGTACTTC; CDR3 protein: CASSYYRDGETQYF